A single sample gave rise to the 24 T cell receptor beta chains below, sequenced in a study of T cell repertoires in cytomegalovirus infection. TCRdb re-analysed the reads in MiXCR, keeping a single row per CDR3 protein. Here the sample spans some 940,000 distinct CDR3 sequences, around 30% being singletons. No antigen has been assigned to these receptors. The specimen was cultured CD8+ T cells from PBMCs, collected from culture after CMV antigen stimulation. The source of these receptors is a human donor in good health (CMV status not recorded). Some clones in this sample may be carry-over from other donors' samples.

This clonotype was counted at least ten times. The rearrangement joins TRBV6-2 or TRBV6-3 to TRBJ2-7, with TRBD2 matching over 12 bases. The CDR3 totals 15 residues. Germline loops: CDR1 MNHEY, CDR2 SVGEGT. J was trimmed by 2 bases and V by 7 bases; bases with no gene match: 6. CDR3 protein: CASMTTSGRPYEQYF. The CDR3 DNA follows: TGTGCCAGCATGACGACTAGCGGGAGACCCTACGAGCAGTACTTC.

The genes are TRBV6-1 and TRBJ2-7; D possibly matches TRBD1 or TRBD2 (6 bases each). This CDR3 spans 13 amino acids. Germline CDR1 MNHNS, CDR2 SASEGT. V was clipped by 0 bases and J by 7 bases, with 10 bases between them. CDR3 bases: TGTGCCAGCAGTGAAGCGGGGGCGGGAGAGCAGTACTTC. This gives the protein CASSEAGAGEQYF.

The V gene is TRBV27, the J gene TRBJ1-3; D perhaps matches TRBD1 (5 bases). The length of the CDR3 is 16 residues. With 3 bases removed from V and 0 bases from J, the gap between germline ends came to 12 bases. Germline CDR1 and CDR2: MNHEY and SMNVEV (reference sequence). In DNA, the CDR3 is TGTGCCAGCAGTTTCCAGGGAGGAGACTCTGGAAACACCATATATTTT. Translation gives CASSFQGGDSGNTIYF.

The chain has TRBV29-1 and TRBJ2-2; D gene ambiguous. Germline V lookup: CDR1 SQVTM, CDR2 ANQGSEA. Trimming shortened V by 3 bases and J by 6 bases, and 11 bases separated the two germline ends. The CDR3 is 13 amino acids. Here the CDR3 DNA reads TGCAGCGTTGAGTCTAAGGCTCCCGGGGAGCTGTTTTTT. Residues: CSVESKAPGELFF.

This clonotype was observed at least ten times. The CDR3 nucleotides read TGTGCCAGCAGCTTAGCTTTATCGGACATGCCCACCTTC. Amino acid sequence: CASSLALSDMPTF. The chain couples TRBV7-6 to TRBJ1-2; possibly TRBD1 for D (5 bases). The CDR3 has 13 amino acids. The germline V and J ends were trimmed by 0 bases and 13 bases, with 15 bases remaining between them. Germline-derived CDR1 and CDR2 are SGHVS and FNYEAQ. The full variable domain, rest sourced from reference TRBV7-6 and TRBJ1-2, is GAGVSQSPRYKVTKRGQDVALRCDPISGHVSLYWYRQALGQGPEFLTYFNYEAQQDKSGLPNDRFSAERPEGSISTLTIQRTEQRDSAMYRCASSLALSDMPTFGSGTRLTVV.

This clonotype appeared a few times. The chain links TRBV19 to TRBJ2-1; weak D call: TRBD2 (6 bases). Germline V gives CDR1 LNHDA, CDR2 SQIVND (reference sequence). The CDR3 has 15 residues. Trimming took 2 bases from V and 5 from J, leaving 13 bases between them. The CDR3 loop reads CASSILRGANNEQFF. CDR3 DNA sequence: TGTGCCAGTAGTATATTGCGGGGAGCTAACAATGAGCAGTTCTTC.

V gene TRBV19 combines with J gene TRBJ1-1, with TRBD1 identical over 7 bases. Germline V gene lookup returns CDR1 LNHDA and CDR2 SQIVND (reference sequence). The CDR3 totals 15 residues. The J segment lost 1 base and the V segment lost 3 bases, leaving 5 bases of the junction unmatched. The CDR3 spells CASSIAGGANTEAFF. The CDR3 DNA is TGTGCCAGTAGTATCGCAGGGGGAGCGAACACTGAAGCTTTCTTT. The entire variable domain, with the rest obtained from reference TRBV19 and TRBJ1-1, is as follows: DGGITQSPKYLFRKEGQNVTLSCEQNLNHDAMYWYRQDPGQGLRLIYYSQIVNDFQKGDIAEGYSVSREKKESFPLTVTSAQKNPTAFYLCASSIAGGANTEAFFGQGTRLTVV.

Details on this clonotype: Given a much more abundant clone one base away, this may be a read error. The genes are TRBV7-2 and TRBJ1-2; 7 bases match TRBD1. CDR3 length: 17 residues. Germline CDR1 and CDR2: SGHTA and FQGNSA. J was trimmed by 4 bases and V by 2 bases; bases with no gene match: 13. The CDR3 nucleotides are TGTGCCAGCAGCTTATACCGGAACAGGGGTGGGCCCTATGGCTACACCTTC. It encodes CASSLYRNRGGPYGYTF. Looking up the rest from reference TRBV7-2 and TRBJ1-2 gives the full variable domain: GAGVSQSPSNKVTEKGKDVELRCDPISGHTALYWYRQSLGQGLEFLIYFQGNSAPDKSGLPSDRFSAERTGGSVSTLTIQRTQQEDSAVYLCASSLYRNRGGPYGYTFGSGTRLTVV.

This clonotype was detected many times. The genes are TRBV7-9 and TRBJ2-1; 9 bases are shared with TRBD2. Germline V gene sequence: CDR1 SEHNR, CDR2 FQNEAQ (reference sequence). This CDR3 has 16 residues. Germline trimming cut 5 bases from V and 2 bases from J; bases unmatched to any gene: 7. DNA of the CDR3: TGTGCCAGCAGCCCAATAGCGGGGGCTGCCTACAATGAGCAGTTCTTC. This sequence encodes CASSPIAGAAYNEQFF.

This clonotype was picked up a small number of times. The chain links TRBV24-1 to TRBJ1-2, with TRBD1 matching 10 bases. The CDR3 contains 13 residues. CDR1 and CDR2 (germline): KGHDR, SFDVKD. The trim removed 7 bases at V and 2 bases at J, leaving 0 bases unmatched. The CDR3 is CATRGQGNYGYTF. CDR3 in DNA: TGTGCCACCAGGGGACAGGGGAACTATGGCTACACCTTC.

This clonotype showed up many times. V usage is TRBV7-2 and J usage is TRBJ1-5; D perhaps matches TRBD1 (6 bases). In germline, CDR1 is SGHTA, CDR2 FQGNSA. The CDR3 is 16 amino acids. V lost 1 base to trimming and J lost 0 bases, with 10 bases between them. The CDR3 sequence: CASSLGGALSNQPQHF. For the CDR3, the DNA is TGTGCCAGCAGCTTAGGGGGGGCGCTTAGCAATCAGCCCCAGCATTTT.

The chain recombines TRBV27 with TRBJ1-2; D uncertain. The CDR3 spans 12 residues. V gave up 8 bases and J gave up 0 bases, with 7 bases separating them. Germline CDR1 MNHEY, CDR2 SMNVEV (reference sequence). The CDR3 loop is CASGLSNYGYTF. As DNA, the CDR3 is TGTGCCAGCGGGCTATCTAACTATGGCTACACCTTC.

This clonotype was counted a few times. This chain uses TRBV6-5 with TRBJ2-7; TRBD1 agrees at 9 bases. There are 14 residues in the CDR3. Trimming took 0 bases from V and 3 from J; bases not matched to a gene: 0. Germline V lookup: CDR1 MNHEY, CDR2 SVGAGI. The CDR3 sequence is CASSYSDRGYEQYF. For the CDR3, the DNA is TGTGCCAGCAGTTACTCGGACAGGGGCTACGAGCAGTACTTC.

The J gene is TRBJ2-1, the V gene TRBV2; D possibly matches TRBD1 or TRBD2 (5 bases each). Germline V CDR1 and CDR2: SNHLY, FYNNEI. With 4 bases removed from V and 8 bases from J, the gap between germline ends came to 15 bases. There are 14 residues in the CDR3. The CDR3 protein is CASSVRGEIDEQFF. The CDR3 coding sequence is TGTGCCAGCAGTGTCCGGGGCGAAATAGATGAGCAGTTCTTC.

This clonotype turned up a few times. This chain joins TRBV11-1 and TRBJ2-3, with D possibly being TRBD1 (6 bases). Germline V gene data show CDR1 as SGHAT and CDR2 as FQDESV (reference sequence). V was pared by 1 base and J by 0 bases, with 11 bases between. CDR3 size: 16 residues. The CDR3 region is CASSLVDRSSTDTQYF. The CDR3 DNA reads TGTGCCAGCAGCTTAGTGGACAGATCTAGCACAGATACGCAGTATTTT.

This clonotype was counted a single time. The chain combines TRBV7-8 with TRBJ1-1; maybe TRBD1 (5 bases). V lost 3 bases to trimming and J lost 11 bases, with 10 bases between them. The length of the CDR3 is 11 residues. From germline, CDR1 is SGHVS and CDR2 FQNEAQ. CDR3: CASSFGAAAFF. CDR3 DNA sequence: TGTGCCAGCAGCTTTGGGGCCGCGGCTTTCTTT.

This chain uses TRBV29-1 with TRBJ1-4; 7 bases fit TRBD1. The CDR3 is 15 amino acids. J was trimmed by 3 bases and V by 3 bases; bases with no gene match: 7. CDR1 SQVTM and CDR2 ANQGSEA come from the germline V gene. In nucleotides, the CDR3 is TGCAGCGTTGAGGGTAGGGGGACAGCTAATGAAAAACTGTTTTTT. It codes for CSVEGRGTANEKLFF.

This clonotype came up a few times. The rearrangement uses TRBV10-3 and TRBJ2-7; 9 bases fit TRBD1. The CDR3 length is 14 residues. CDR1 and CDR2 (germline): ENHRY, SYGVKD. V was clipped by 3 bases and J by 1 base; unmatched bases: 1. The CDR3 protein is CAISDGQGSYEQYV. The CDR3 nucleotides read TGTGCCATCAGTGACGGACAGGGGTCCTACGAGCAGTACGTC.

The chain carries TRBV20-1 and TRBJ2-1, with TRBD2 matching 7 bases. Losses at the gene ends were 0 bases for V and 2 bases for J; bases not matched to a gene: 7. Germline V gene sequence: CDR1 DFQATT, CDR2 SNEGSKA (reference sequence). The CDR3 is 16 residues long. The CDR3 sequence: CSARDGSGVPYNEQFF. The CDR3 DNA sequence: TGCAGTGCTAGAGATGGGAGCGGGGTACCCTACAATGAGCAGTTCTTC.

The chain combines TRBV6-6 with TRBJ2-1, with 7 bases that match TRBD1. The CDR3 totals 14 residues. CDR1 and CDR2 (germline): MNHNY, SVGAGI (reference sequence). Trimming at V came to 8 bases and at J to 3 bases, leaving 7 bases not matched to a gene. The CDR3 DNA is TGTGCCAGCCCCGGGACAGCAGACTACAATGAGCAGTTCTTC. Its translation is CASPGTADYNEQFF.

The DNA for the CDR3 is TGTGCCAGCAGTTACTCGTTGGATGAGCAGTTCTTC. Translating gives CASSYSLDEQFF. This chain connects TRBV6-2 or TRBV6-3 to TRBJ2-1; D is unclear. CDR1 MNHEY and CDR2 SVGEGT come from the germline V gene. V lost 0 bases to trimming and J lost 8 bases, with 5 bases between them. This CDR3 comprises 12 residues.

This clonotype came up a few times. The chain is built from TRBV19 and TRBJ1-1, with a tentative D call TRBD1 (5 bases). There are 14 residues in the CDR3. V lost 8 bases and J lost 1, with 14 bases in between. Germline lookup yields CDR1 LNHDA and CDR2 SQIVND (reference sequence). CDR3 nucleotide sequence: TGTGCCAGTGGGCTGGGGGGAGGGAACACTGAAGCTTTCTTT. This translates into CASGLGGGNTEAFF.

A remark on this clonotype: At one end the junction does not follow the germline gene, possibly because of a read error. This chain joins TRBV28 and TRBJ2-2; D is unresolved. The CDR3 has 15 amino acids. Germline CDR1 reads MDHEN; CDR2 reads SYDVKM. The CDR3 DNA sequence: TGTGTCAGCAGTTTGGCCAGGTTTGAGACCGGGGAGCTGTTTTTT. Protein product: CVSSLARFETGELFF.

The rearrangement joins TRBV7-6 to TRBJ1-1; tentatively, D is TRBD1 (5 bases). V lost 7 bases, J lost 5 bases, and 11 bases lay in between. The length of the CDR3 is 12 residues. Germline CDR1 and CDR2: SGHVS and FNYEAQ. Here the CDR3 reads CASTLGDTEAFF. Written as DNA, the CDR3 is TGTGCCAGCACCCTAGGGGATACTGAAGCTTTCTTT.